Following are 26 T cell receptor beta chains from one sample sequenced in a study of blood T cell repertoires in COVID-19. Sequencing was performed with immunoSEQ multiplex PCR; in TCRdb, only in-frame clones are kept and a portion is missing. The profile covers some 300,000 clones, with less than 90% appearing a single time and roughly 1% taken by the ten largest. The sample comprised PBMCs or T cells enriched from blood (not recorded which). These receptors were obtained from a woman between 25 and 40 years old who had recovered from COVID-19.

The chain couples TRBV27 to TRBJ2-7, with TRBD2 matching 8 bases. Losses at the gene ends were 5 bases for V and 1 base for J; bases not matched to a gene: 7. Looked up from germline, CDR1 is MNHEY and CDR2 is SMNVEV (reference sequence). The CDR3 length is 15 residues. CDR3 coding DNA: TGTGCCAGCAGTCGGGTGGGCGGGGGGTCCTACGAGCAGTACTTC. Encoded protein: CASSRVGGGSYEQYF.

This clone was found once. The V call is TRBV7-2, the J call TRBJ1-1, with D maybe TRBD1 (6 bases). This CDR3 region has 13 residues. The V gene's germline CDR1 is SGHTA and CDR2 FQGNSA. The germline V and J ends were trimmed by 7 bases and 4 bases, with 13 bases remaining between them. The CDR3 bases are TGTGCCAGCACCCTAACAGGGACCACTGAAGCTTTCTTT. It is translated as CASTLTGTTEAFF. Full variable domain (remainder filled in from reference TRBV7-2 and TRBJ1-1): GAGVSQSPSNKVTEKGKDVELRCDPISGHTALYWYRQSLGQGLEFLIYFQGNSAPDKSGLPSDRFSAERTGGSVSTLTIQRTQQEDSAVYLCASTLTGTTEAFFGQGTRLTVV.

V gene TRBV5-1 combines with J gene TRBJ2-7, with D maybe TRBD1 (5 bases). Trimming left V 4 bases short and J 0 bases short, with 17 bases between. CDR1 and CDR2 from the germline V gene are SGHRS and YFSETQ. The CDR3 consists of 16 residues. CDR3 nucleotide sequence: TGCGCCAGCAGCCCCGGTTTCACAGGCAGCTCCTACGAGCAGTACTTC. This encodes CASSPGFTGSSYEQYF.

The chain joins TRBV27 to TRBJ1-3, with D possibly being TRBD1 (6 bases). This CDR3 spans 16 amino acids. V was shortened by 0 bases and J by 0 bases, with 9 bases between the two germline ends. The germline V gene encodes CDR1 MNHEY and CDR2 SMNVEV (reference sequence). The DNA of the CDR3 is TGTGCCAGCAGTTTATCAGCAGGGGCCTCTGGAAACACCATATATTTT. Translating gives CASSLSAGASGNTIYF.

Here the CDR3 DNA reads TGTGCCAGCAGCATCTTGACAGGGGTGGGCACCGGGGAGCTGTTTTTT. Amino acids: CASSILTGVGTGELFF. This chain joins TRBV7-9 and TRBJ2-2; 8 bases are a match to TRBD1. Losses at the gene ends were 5 bases for V and 4 bases for J; bases not matched to a gene: 9. Germline V gene sequence: CDR1 SEHNR, CDR2 FQNEAQ (reference sequence). The CDR3 has 16 residues.

The chain recombines TRBV15 with TRBJ2-1; TRBD2 is a possible D gene (6 bases). The V and J ends lost 2 bases and 2 bases respectively, with 10 bases between them. The CDR3 extends over 15 amino acids. Germline CDR1 LNHNV, CDR2 YYDKDF (reference sequence). The chain's CDR3 is CATSRMRGPYNEQFF. The CDR3 DNA reads TGTGCCACCAGCAGAATGCGGGGACCCTACAATGAGCAGTTCTTC.

To note about this clone: The same CDR3 arises from other DNA sequences in this sample as well. The J gene is TRBJ2-2, the V gene TRBV13; tentative D call: TRBD1 (5 bases). The CDR3 runs to 16 residues. The V end was cut by 4 bases, the J end by 3 bases, with 15 bases between. Germline CDR1 reads PRHDT; CDR2 reads FYEKMQ (reference sequence). CDR3 sequence reads: CASSSVGFRDTGELFF. In nucleotides, the CDR3 is TGTGCCAGCAGCTCGGTGGGGTTCAGGGACACCGGGGAGCTGTTTTTT.

The chain combines TRBV5-1 with TRBJ2-3; the D is unclear. Between the trimmed V and J ends, which lost 3 bases and 2 bases, there was a span of 10 bases. The CDR3 sequence is 14 residues long. Per the germline V gene, CDR1 is SGHRS and CDR2 is YFSETQ. The CDR3 is CASSSGRHTDTQYF. The CDR3 DNA reads as TGCGCCAGCAGCTCTGGAAGACACACAGATACGCAGTATTTT.

The V call is TRBV3-1 (or the pseudogene TRBV3-2), the J call TRBJ2-1; the D is unclear. The CDR3 covers 15 residues. V gave up 0 bases and J gave up 2 bases, with 8 bases separating them. The germline CDR1 and CDR2 sequences are LGHDT and YNNKEL (reference sequence). The chain's CDR3 is CASSQDSTAYNEQFF. CDR3 sequence (DNA): TGTGCCAGCAGCCAAGACAGTACCGCCTACAATGAGCAGTTCTTC.

This chain joins TRBV7-9 and TRBJ1-3; D not certain. Trimming took off 5 bases at V and 0 bases at J, with 11 bases between the two ends. This CDR3 region has 15 residues. CDR1 is SEHNR and CDR2 is FQNEAQ in the germline V gene (reference sequence). The CDR3 nucleotides are TGTGCCAGCAGCCCCGGGAGGAGCTCTGGAAACACCATATATTTT. As protein: CASSPGRSSGNTIYF.

V usage is TRBV5-4 and J usage is TRBJ2-7; TRBD1 matches 7 bases. Germline V CDR1 and CDR2: SGHNT, YYREEE (reference sequence). This CDR3 region has 14 residues. J lost 4 bases, V lost 4 bases, and 8 bases had no gene match. In DNA, the CDR3 is TGTGCCAGCAGCCGAGAGGACAGGCCTTACGAGCAGTACTTC. It encodes CASSREDRPYEQYF.

The chain carries TRBV2 and TRBJ1-5; D is perhaps TRBD1 (6 bases). This CDR3 is 14 amino acids long. Trimming removed 4 bases from V and 7 bases from J, with 14 bases in between. Per germline, CDR1 SNHLY and CDR2 FYNNEI. CDR3: CASSGGGAGQPQHF. In DNA, the CDR3 is TGTGCCAGCAGTGGGGGGGGCGCGGGACAGCCCCAGCATTTT.

The J gene is TRBJ2-1, the V gene TRBV7-9; TRBD1 aligns across 10 bases. Germline trimming cut 10 bases from V and 10 bases from J; bases unmatched to any gene: 7. Germline assignment: CDR1 SEHNR and CDR2 FQNEAQ (reference sequence). CDR3 length equals 12 residues. CDR3 protein: CATGQGEWEQFF. CDR3 in DNA: TGTGCCACCGGACAGGGGGAATGGGAGCAGTTCTTC.

J is TRBJ2-1 and V is TRBV6-2 or TRBV6-3, with 13 bases that match TRBD2. The junction had 2 bases not matched to a gene; V was cut back by 0 bases and J by 6 bases. CDR3 length: 16 residues. Germline CDR1 reads MNHEY; CDR2 reads SVGEGT. This CDR3 is CASSYSLAGGTNEQFF. Written as DNA, the CDR3 is TGTGCCAGCAGTTACTCACTAGCGGGGGGGACCAATGAGCAGTTCTTC.

The chain has TRBV6-5 and TRBJ1-1; 9 bases are a match to TRBD1. The length of the CDR3 is 15 residues. The V gene end was trimmed by 0 bases and the J gene end by 2 bases; junction bases not matched to a gene: 1. Per the germline V gene, CDR1 is MNHEY and CDR2 is SVGAGI. The CDR3 protein is CASSYSGQGNTEAFF. CDR3 DNA: TGTGCCAGCAGTTACTCGGGACAGGGTAACACTGAAGCTTTCTTT.

The CDR3 reads CAISAGQPTDTQYF. The DNA for the CDR3 is TGTGCCATCAGTGCGGGACAGCCCACAGATACGCAGTATTTT. The chain couples TRBV10-3 to TRBJ2-3; 7 bases are a match to TRBD1. Germline values: CDR1 ENHRY, CDR2 SYGVKD. This CDR3 spans 14 amino acids. The junction had 3 bases not matched to a gene; V was cut back by 4 bases and J by 2 bases.

V and J are TRBV2 and TRBJ1-3; D unclear. The CDR3 totals 14 residues. V dropped 3 bases and J dropped 0 bases, with 6 bases sitting between them. Germline CDR1 is SNHLY and CDR2 is FYNNEI. The CDR3: CASSDVNSGNTIYF. The CDR3 region has the DNA TGTGCCAGCAGTGATGTAAACTCTGGAAACACCATATATTTT.

This clone has only one observation. The chain combines TRBV11-2 with TRBJ1-2, with 10 bases lining up with TRBD1. CDR3 length: 16 residues. Looked up from germline, CDR1 is SGHAT and CDR2 is FQNNGV. Trimming cost V 3 bases and J 1 base; bases outside gene matches: 5. The CDR3 loop reads CASSLGTGAGNYGYTF. CDR3 nucleotide sequence: TGTGCCAGCAGCTTGGGGACAGGGGCGGGTAACTATGGCTACACCTTC.

The count of this clone is one. This chain connects TRBV19 to TRBJ2-7; D ambiguous. Germline values: CDR1 LNHDA, CDR2 SQIVND (reference sequence). V dropped 4 bases and J dropped 4 bases, with 17 bases sitting between them. This CDR3 is built from 15 residues. The CDR3: CASSNPKNLKYEQYF. CDR3 coding DNA: TGTGCCAGTAGTAATCCTAAAAATCTTAAATACGAGCAGTACTTC.

This CDR3 is CASSPPLAYYNSPLHF. CDR3 nucleotides: TGTGCCAGCAGCCCCCCCCTTGCCTATTATAATTCACCCCTCCACTTT. The V and J genes are TRBV9 and TRBJ1-6; no clear D gene. The CDR3 consists of 16 residues. The V gene's germline CDR1 is SGDLS and CDR2 YYNGEE. V was cut by 4 bases and J by 4 bases, with 15 bases left in between.

The gene calls are TRBV5-5 and TRBJ1-1, with D uncertain. Germline CDR1 reads SGHKS; CDR2 reads YYEKEE (reference sequence). This CDR3 has 15 amino acids. V lost 0 bases and J 4 bases, leaving 13 bases between the germline ends. Here the CDR3 DNA reads TGTGCCAGCAGCTTGGTACCGGGGATCTCCACTGAAGCTTTCTTT. Its protein product is CASSLVPGISTEAFF.

This chain joins TRBV7-9 and TRBJ1-1; 7 bases fit TRBD1. CDR1 is SEHNR and CDR2 is FQNEAQ in the germline V gene (reference sequence). V lost 1 base, J lost 5 bases, and 10 bases stayed unmatched. The CDR3 has 16 amino acids. CDR3 DNA sequence: TGTGCCAGCAGCTTAGGCTACCGACAGGGAGGAACTGAAGCTTTCTTT. Amino acid sequence: CASSLGYRQGGTEAFF.

The chain couples TRBV9 to TRBJ2-1; D gene uncertain. Germline assignment: CDR1 SGDLS and CDR2 YYNGEE. This CDR3 comprises 12 residues. The V gene lost 0 bases and the J gene lost 8 bases, with 6 bases spanning the gap. In nucleotides, the CDR3 is TGTGCCAGCAGCGTAGTTATCTATGAGCAGTTCTTC. This sequence encodes CASSVVIYEQFF.

This clone was detected once. This chain links TRBV28 with TRBJ2-7, with D maybe TRBD1 (5 bases). V lost 2 bases and J lost 1, with 21 bases in between. This CDR3 has 18 amino acids. The germline gives CDR1 MDHEN, CDR2 SYDVKM. CDR3 in amino acids: CASSLNPPGNILSYEQYF. The CDR3 nucleotides read TGTGCCAGCAGTTTAAACCCCCCAGGGAATATTCTGTCCTACGAGCAGTACTTC.

The rearrangement uses TRBV29-1 and TRBJ2-7, with TRBD1 as a possible D gene (6 bases). Germline CDR1 and CDR2: SQVTM and ANQGSEA. There are 12 residues in the CDR3. The germline V and J ends were trimmed by 6 bases and 3 bases, with 12 bases remaining between them. DNA for the CDR3: TGCAGCGTACAGGGTTCCCTCTACGAGCAGTACTTC. Translated: CSVQGSLYEQYF.

This clone was seen just once. The chain uses TRBV18 and TRBJ2-5; 8 bases align to TRBD2. The CDR3 length is 14 residues. The V gene's germline CDR1 is KGHSH and CDR2 LQKENI. The V and J ends lost 6 bases and 9 bases, in that order; junction bases with no gene match: 12. The CDR3 coding sequence is TGTGCCAGCTCGAAGACTAGCGATAATAGAGCCCAGTACTTC. Translated: CASSKTSDNRAQYF.